Sequencing of this TCR beta chain was carried out in a study of cytomegalovirus exposure and HLA in healthy donors. V shed 5 bases and J shed 1 base, with 18 bases lying between them. Germline loops: CDR1 SGHTA, CDR2 FQGNSA. The CDR3 totals 17 residues. Primers for the PCR totalled 60 Vbeta and 13 Jbeta. The table came from immunoSEQ multiplex PCR; TCRdb's copy has only in-frame clones and leaves some out. In the table there are some 130,000 clones, approximately 80% of which are singletons. What was sequenced was PBMCs. The rearrangement joins TRBV7-2 to TRBJ1-3; D uncertain. This receptor was identified in a human donor in good health. The CDR3 DNA follows: TGTGCCAGCAGCCCCCCGTATTGGCGGTATTCTGGAAACACCATATATTTT. It encodes CASSPPYWRYSGNTIYF.